The T cell receptor beta chain under discussion was sequenced for a study of regulatory T cells in long-lasting Graves disease. Study-wide results and limits: Among samples with persistent disease, TRBV28, TRBJ1-2 and TRBJ2-5 were favored.

Turning to this clonotype: Its antigen is as yet unknown.

Building of the TCR beta libraries involved iRepertoire HTBI primers and Arm-PCR of CDR3 regions. MiXCR, run by TCRdb on the multiplex PCR reads, gives a single entry per CDR3 protein. The repertoire has roughly 610,000 distinct CDR3 sequences, 15% to 20% of them found once; the top ten carry about 20%. J was trimmed by 6 bases and V by 5 bases; bases with no gene match: 9. Germline CDR1 reads LNHDA; CDR2 reads SQIVND (reference sequence). The CDR3 length is 16 residues. Time point denoted: newly diagnosed GD, antithyroid drugs for less than 3 months. Generation of the TCR library employed RNA extracted from PBMCs. A further study also used this sample, focusing on T cells in Graves' hyperthyroidism and ophthalmopathy. That work adds: The TCR CDR3 was amplified in a first-round RT-PCR using the HTBI primer set.

The sequence derives from a woman aged 25-40 years with Graves disease. J is TRBJ1-5 and V is TRBV19, with 11 bases aligning to TRBD1. This sample comprised peripheral blood mononuclear cells (PBMCs), obtained at new diagnosis, from a patient treated with antithyroid drugs. The CDR3 reads CASSVRTGGRGQPQHF. CDR3 nucleotide sequence: TGTGCCAGTAGTGTCCGGACAGGGGGCCGTGGTCAGCCCCAGCATTTT. Together with reference TRBV19 and TRBJ1-5, the CDR3 gives the full variable domain: DGGITQSPKYLFRKEGQNVTLSCEQNLNHDAMYWYRQDPGQGLRLIYYSQIVNDFQKGDIAEGYSVSREKKESFPLTVTSAQKNPTAFYLCASSVRTGGRGQPQHFGDGTRLSIL.